The 10 T cell receptor beta chains given below trace back to one sample, sequenced in a study of long-term antiretroviral therapy in people with HIV. Samples were assayed with immunoSEQ v3.0 at survey level. This table comes from immunoSEQ multiplex PCR, and its TCRdb copy is limited to in-frame clones, with some not included. The data show tens of thousands of clones, 76% seen once. The starting material was unsorted PBMCs, obtained 1.1 years before starting antiretroviral therapy. The receptors stem from a woman aged 40 to 55 with HIV.

The genes are TRBV4-2 and TRBJ2-5; D is unclear. Trimming took 0 bases from V and 8 from J, leaving 10 bases between them. This CDR3 spans 13 amino acids. Germline loops: CDR1 LGHNA, CDR2 YNFKEQ. The CDR3 loop is CASSQEPGVTQYF. The CDR3 DNA sequence: TGTGCCAGCAGCCAAGAACCTGGGGTTACCCAGTACTTC.

J is TRBJ2-2 and V is TRBV7-6; TRBD1 is a possible D gene (6 bases). The CDR3 is 16 amino acids. Looked up from germline, CDR1 is SGHVS and CDR2 is FNYEAQ. V was cut by 1 base and J by 6 bases, with 15 bases left in between. CDR3 region: CASSLEAGVNPGELFF. CDR3 bases: TGTGCCAGCAGCTTAGAAGCAGGGGTAAATCCCGGGGAGCTGTTTTTT.

The chain carries TRBV5-1 and TRBJ2-1; no clear D. The CDR3 is made up of 16 amino acids. Trimming shortened V by 0 bases and J by 9 bases, and 19 bases separated the two germline ends. CDR1 SGHRS and CDR2 YFSETQ come from the germline V gene. The CDR3 DNA sequence: TGCGCCAGCAGCTTGGAAGGAGCGTTATCTCACACTGAGCAGTTCTTC. It codes for CASSLEGALSHTEQFF. The variable domain in full, completed from reference TRBV5-1 and TRBJ2-1, reads KAGVTQTPRYLIKTRGQQVTLSCSPISGHRSVSWYQQTPGQGLQFLFEYFSETQRNKGNFPGRFSGRQFSNSRSEMNVSTLELGDSALYLCASSLEGALSHTEQFFGPGTRLTVL.

This clone came up a few times. This chain uses TRBV7-9 with TRBJ2-3, with D uncertain. V lost 5 bases and J lost 6, with 12 bases in between. This CDR3 is built from 13 residues. Germline values: CDR1 SEHNR, CDR2 FQNEAQ (reference sequence). The CDR3 loop reads CASSALIIDTQYF. The DNA of the CDR3 is TGTGCCAGCAGCGCCCTAATTATCGATACGCAGTATTTT.

The gene calls are TRBV6-5 and TRBJ1-2, with a tentative D call TRBD1 (5 bases). V lost 8 bases and J lost 7, with 20 bases in between. CDR1 and CDR2 (germline): MNHEY, SVGAGI. CDR3 length equals 14 residues. The CDR3 sequence is CASSQAGGVGGYTF. CDR3 bases: TGTGCCAGCTCCCAGGCCGGGGGAGTCGGTGGCTACACCTTC.

The gene calls are TRBV5-4 and TRBJ2-7, with D perhaps matching TRBD1 (6 bases). Germline V gene lookup returns CDR1 SGHNT and CDR2 YYREEE (reference sequence). Trimming removed 0 bases at V and 3 bases at J, with 10 bases between. This CDR3 has 14 amino acids. CDR3 sequence reads: CASSLDRDNYEQYF. CDR3 bases: TGTGCCAGCAGCTTGGACAGGGACAACTACGAGCAGTACTTC.

This chain joins TRBV5-1 and TRBJ2-3; a possible D gene is TRBD1 (5 bases). In germline, CDR1 is SGHRS, CDR2 YFSETQ. The CDR3 runs 14 residues. Trimming cost V 3 bases and J 2 bases, with 10 bases left between them. CDR3 residues: CASSSDRNTDTQYF. The CDR3 DNA follows: TGCGCCAGCAGCTCCGACAGAAACACAGATACGCAGTATTTT.

This clone was seen just once. This chain uses TRBV29-1 with TRBJ2-3, with 9 bases matching TRBD2. CDR1 and CDR2 (germline): SQVTM, ANQGSEA. Trimming took 6 bases from V and 2 from J; bases not matched to a gene: 3. The CDR3 consists of 13 residues. This chain's CDR3 is CSVRGRVTDTQYF. The CDR3 DNA reads TGCAGCGTCCGCGGGAGGGTCACAGATACGCAGTATTTT.

This clone has a handful of counts. V is TRBV25-1 and J is TRBJ1-1, with D possibly TRBD1 on 6 matching bases. CDR1 MGHDK and CDR2 SYGVNS come from the germline V gene. The CDR3 has 11 amino acids. V dropped 4 bases and J dropped 8 bases, with 8 bases sitting between them. CDR3 loop: CASSVTGEAFF. For the CDR3, the DNA is TGTGCCAGCAGTGTGACAGGCGAAGCTTTCTTT.

This clone came up once. The chain employs TRBV19 and TRBJ1-5, with TRBD1 as a possible D gene (5 bases). Looked up from germline, CDR1 is LNHDA and CDR2 is SQIVND (reference sequence). The length of the CDR3 is 14 residues. V was cut by 8 bases and J by 2 bases, with 13 bases left in between. The CDR3, as DNA: TGTGCCAGTTGGGAGGGGCGAGGCAATCAGCCCCAGCATTTT. Translating it yields CASWEGRGNQPQHF.